A single sample gave rise to the 29 T cell receptor beta chains below, sequenced in a study of T cell repertoires in cytomegalovirus infection. Their antigen targets remain unknown. TCRdb called the reads again in MiXCR, with one record for every CDR3 protein. The data show around 750,000 distinct CDR3 sequences, about 33% seen once. Sequenced here: cultured CD8+ T cells from PBMCs, sampled from culture after CMV antigen stimulation. These receptors all stem from a human donor in good health (CMV status not recorded). Some clones in this sample may be carry-over from other donors' samples.

The CDR3 is CASNYGGAGGTYGYTF. CDR3 in DNA: TGTGCCAGCAACTATGGTGGGGCAGGGGGGACTTATGGCTACACCTTC. The V call is TRBV6-5, the J call TRBJ1-2; TRBD1 matches 7 bases. J was trimmed by 5 bases and V by 7 bases; bases with no gene match: 16. Per germline, CDR1 MNHEY and CDR2 SVGAGI. The CDR3 extends over 16 amino acids.

The V gene is TRBV12-3 or TRBV12-4, the J gene TRBJ2-1; 10 positions match TRBD2. The CDR3 sequence is 14 residues long. J lost 6 bases, V lost 4 bases, and 3 bases had no gene match. CDR3 coding DNA: TGTGCCAGCAGTTGGCCTAGCGGGAGCAATGAGCAGTTCTTC. Amino acids: CASSWPSGSNEQFF.

In this sample, this clonotype turned up a few times. This chain connects TRBV5-6 to TRBJ1-5; 9 bases match TRBD1. CDR1 and CDR2 (germline): SGHDT, YYEEEE. The CDR3 contains 16 residues. Trimming took 4 bases from V and 5 from J; bases not matched to a gene: 10. CDR3 DNA: TGTGCCAGCAGCGGTGCGGGACAGGGAGGATATCAGCCCCAGCATTTT. It codes for CASSGAGQGGYQPQHF.

The CDR3 region has the DNA TGTGCCAGCAGCTCGACGGACACCGGGGAGCTGTTTTTT. It yields the protein CASSSTDTGELFF. The chain joins TRBV5-4 to TRBJ2-2; D is unclear. This CDR3 region has 13 residues. The V end lost 3 bases, the J end lost 3 bases, and 6 bases lay between the germline ends. CDR1 and CDR2 from the germline V gene are SGHNT and YYREEE (reference sequence).

There are a few counts of this clonotype. V and J are TRBV4-1 and TRBJ2-3; D may be TRBD2 (6 bases). The ends were cut back, 0 bases at V and 1 base at J, with 14 bases in the middle. This CDR3 is built from 17 residues. Per germline, CDR1 MGHRA and CDR2 YSYEKL. The CDR3 DNA is TGCGCCAGCAGCCAAGAAATTGGAGGGGAGGGCACAGATACGCAGTATTTT. This sequence encodes CASSQEIGGEGTDTQYF.

This clonotype was seen many times. The chain carries TRBV5-6 and TRBJ1-1; no clear D gene. CDR1 and CDR2 from the germline V gene are SGHDT and YYEEEE. This CDR3 has 15 residues. Trimming removed 0 bases at V and 0 bases at J, with 9 bases between. CDR3 nucleotide sequence: TGTGCCAGCAGCTTGGACAGCGAGATGAACACTGAAGCTTTCTTT. Translation gives CASSLDSEMNTEAFF.

This clonotype was counted only a few times. The chain has TRBV4-1 and TRBJ1-2; maybe TRBD1 (5 bases). V lost 4 bases and J lost 4, with 16 bases in between. CDR3 length: 15 amino acids. Germline CDR1 MGHRA, CDR2 YSYEKL. DNA for the CDR3: TGCGCCAGCAGCCCCGATCCGGGGACTATCTATGGCTACACCTTC. This gives the protein CASSPDPGTIYGYTF.

Only a few counts were recorded for this clonotype. The V call is TRBV6-6, the J call TRBJ2-3, with TRBD2 matching 7 bases. The CDR3 is 16 amino acids. After removal of 1 base from V and 4 bases from J, the junction contained 8 bases not matched to a gene. CDR1 and CDR2 (germline): MNHNY, SVGAGI (reference sequence). In nucleotides, the CDR3 is TGTGCCAGCAGTTACTTGGCAGGGAGGGTGGCAGATACGCAGTATTTT. This gives the protein CASSYLAGRVADTQYF.

Of note for this clonotype: At one end the junction does not follow the germline gene, possibly because of a read error. The chain links TRBV7-7 to TRBJ2-1; weak D call: TRBD1 (6 bases). This CDR3 has 15 amino acids. Germline CDR1 and CDR2: SSHAT and FNYEAQ (reference sequence). CDR3 in amino acids: CASSSGTPLYNEQFF. Here the CDR3 DNA reads TGTGCTAGCAGCTCAGGGACACCCTTATACAATGAGCAGTTCTTC.

This clonotype appeared a few times. CDR3 nucleotide sequence: TGTGCCAGTAGTATGCCGGCGGGGGGCAGGACAGATACGCAGTATTTT. Translating it yields CASSMPAGGRTDTQYF. The chain recombines TRBV19 with TRBJ2-3; 8 bases align to TRBD2. The V gene's germline CDR1 is LNHDA and CDR2 SQIVND (reference sequence). Losses at the gene ends were 3 bases for V and 3 bases for J; bases not matched to a gene: 8. This CDR3 has 16 residues.

As to this clonotype: A much larger clone lies a single base off, so this may be a read error. The V and J genes are TRBV12-3 or TRBV12-4 and TRBJ2-2; D is uncertain. Between the trimmed V and J ends, which lost 4 bases and 3 bases, there was a span of 12 bases. CDR3 size: 15 residues. CDR3 protein: CASSWNWKDTGELFF. CDR3 bases: TGTGCCAGCAGTTGGAACTGGAAGGACACCGGGGAGCTGTTTTTT.

The chain recombines TRBV7-6 with TRBJ2-7; TRBD1 or TRBD2 may be the D gene (5 bases each). The CDR3 contains 15 residues. V dropped 5 bases and J dropped 4 bases, with 18 bases sitting between them. CDR1 and CDR2 (germline): SGHVS, FNYEAQ. The CDR3 DNA sequence: TGTGCCAGCAGCCCTTATGCGACAGAGGGGTACGAGCAGTACTTC. Encoded protein: CASSPYATEGYEQYF.

The rearrangement joins TRBV27 to TRBJ1-5; D may be TRBD1 (6 bases). This CDR3 region has 15 residues. Germline CDR1 MNHEY, CDR2 SMNVEV (reference sequence). V lost 3 bases and J 7 bases, leaving 16 bases between the germline ends. Here the CDR3 reads CASSLRGDSIQPQHF. Here the CDR3 DNA reads TGTGCCAGCAGTTTGAGGGGGGACTCAATACAGCCCCAGCATTTT.

V is TRBV15 and J is TRBJ2-3, with D unresolved. The CDR3 is made up of 12 amino acids. V lost 0 bases and J lost 2, with 0 bases in between. CDR1 is LNHNV and CDR2 is YYDKDF in the germline V gene (reference sequence). The CDR3 spells CATSRDTDTQYF. CDR3 sequence (DNA): TGTGCCACCAGCAGAGACACAGATACGCAGTATTTT.

This chain uses TRBV4-1 with TRBJ2-4; perhaps TRBD1 as D (5 bases). Germline V lookup: CDR1 MGHRA, CDR2 YSYEKL. V gave up 1 base and J gave up 4 bases, with 11 bases separating them. The CDR3 spans 15 residues. The CDR3 reads CASSQVLTDKNIQYF. The CDR3 bases are TGCGCCAGCAGCCAAGTCTTGACAGATAAAAACATTCAGTACTTC.

The gene calls are TRBV9 and TRBJ2-4; D gene uncertain. V was clipped by 0 bases and J by 6 bases, with 10 bases between them. The CDR3 runs 14 residues. CDR1 and CDR2 (germline): SGDLS, YYNGEE. This CDR3 is CASSVAEAANIQYF. DNA for the CDR3: TGTGCCAGCAGCGTAGCTGAGGCAGCAAACATTCAGTACTTC.

This rearrangement joins TRBV27 to TRBJ1-2; TRBD1 might be the D (5 bases). Trimming removed 8 bases at V and 2 bases at J, with 12 bases between. The CDR3 has 13 amino acids. Germline V gives CDR1 MNHEY, CDR2 SMNVEV (reference sequence). CDR3 DNA sequence: TGTGCCAGCGGGTCGGGGGGGAACTATGGCTACACCTTC. Translated: CASGSGGNYGYTF.

This clonotype was counted a few times. The chain links TRBV7-6 to TRBJ2-4; D is possibly TRBD2 (6 bases). This CDR3 region has 15 residues. V was pared by 0 bases and J by 5 bases, with 11 bases between. Germline assignment: CDR1 SGHVS and CDR2 FNYEAQ. In DNA form, the CDR3 reads TGTGCCAGCAGCTTAGCGGGGGGACTCGAAAACATTCAGTACTTC. Amino acid sequence: CASSLAGGLENIQYF.

In this sample, this clonotype turned up many times. This sequence joins TRBV7-9 and TRBJ2-2; D gene unclear. V was shortened by 1 base and J by 5 bases, with 5 bases between the two germline ends. The CDR3 has 13 residues. In germline, CDR1 is SEHNR, CDR2 FQNEAQ (reference sequence). This chain's CDR3 is CASSLDFTGELFF. CDR3 sequence (DNA): TGTGCCAGCAGCTTAGATTTTACCGGGGAGCTGTTTTTT.

This chain joins TRBV5-1 and TRBJ2-1; no reliable D call. The CDR3 sequence is 12 residues long. CDR1 and CDR2 (germline): SGHRS, YFSETQ. V lost 0 bases and J lost 8, with 6 bases in between. Here the CDR3 DNA reads TGCGCCAGCAGCTTGGCCGGGCATGAGCAGTTCTTC. Its protein product is CASSLAGHEQFF.

J is TRBJ1-1 and V is TRBV10-2; weak D call: TRBD1 (6 bases). The CDR3 consists of 16 residues. Germline CDR1 and CDR2: WSHSY and SAAADI. V gave up 8 bases and J gave up 1 base, with 20 bases separating them. The CDR3 sequence: CASLRPQGMGNTEAFF. CDR3 DNA sequence: TGCGCCAGCCTACGTCCTCAGGGGATGGGGAACACTGAAGCTTTCTTT.

This clonotype was counted between two and nine times. The rearrangement joins TRBV10-3 to TRBJ2-1; a possible D gene is TRBD1 (7 bases). V was shortened by 7 bases and J by 8 bases, with 21 bases between the two germline ends. The CDR3 runs 15 residues. From germline, CDR1 is ENHRY and CDR2 SYGVKD. The CDR3 DNA follows: TGTGCCATCAAAACCGGGACAGTGGAGGGTGATGAGCAGTTCTTC. This codes for CAIKTGTVEGDEQFF.

V usage is TRBV27 and J usage is TRBJ1-4, with D uncertain. Germline loops: CDR1 MNHEY, CDR2 SMNVEV (reference sequence). This CDR3 is built from 14 residues. V lost 4 bases and J lost 8, with 14 bases in between. The CDR3 reads CASSSWVENEKLFF. CDR3 nucleotide sequence: TGTGCCAGCAGTTCGTGGGTGGAGAACGAAAAACTGTTTTTT.

The table lists this clonotype with many counts. The chain joins TRBV7-8 to TRBJ2-7; D gene ambiguous. Germline V gene data show CDR1 as SGHVS and CDR2 as FQNEAQ. The CDR3 contains 12 residues. The ends were cut back, 1 base at V and 2 bases at J, with 3 bases in the middle. The CDR3 is CASSLDPYEQYF. Written as DNA, the CDR3 is TGTGCCAGCAGCTTAGATCCCTACGAGCAGTACTTC.

Details on this clonotype: A read error may account for a junction end that differs from germline. V and J are TRBV11-3 and TRBJ2-5; D gene ambiguous. The length of the CDR3 is 13 residues. The germline CDR1 and CDR2 sequences are SGHNT and YENEEA. The CDR3 nucleotides are TGTGCCAGCAGCTTATTGGTACAAGAGACCCAGTACTTT. This translates into CASSLLVQETQYF.

The chain carries TRBV10-3 and TRBJ1-1; 9 bases are shared with TRBD1. Trimming removed 6 bases from V and 5 bases from J; junction bases left unmatched: 7. There are 14 residues in the CDR3. CDR1 is ENHRY and CDR2 is SYGVKD in the germline V gene. DNA of the CDR3: TGTGCCATCAGCCCGACAGGGGGTTTGACTGAAGCTTTCTTT. This translates into CAISPTGGLTEAFF.

The chain joins TRBV4-3 to TRBJ2-3, with TRBD2 matching over 11 bases. Per germline, CDR1 LGHNA and CDR2 YSLEER. Unmatched junction bases numbered 10, after V lost 0 bases and J lost 8 bases. The CDR3 loop spans 17 amino acids. CDR3 in amino acids: CASSQDLAGGLPGTQYF. CDR3 DNA sequence: TGCGCCAGCAGCCAAGACCTAGCGGGGGGACTCCCGGGTACGCAGTATTTT.

The gene calls are TRBV27 and TRBJ2-1, with a tentative D call TRBD2 (5 bases). V lost 0 bases, J lost 6 bases, and 12 bases lay in between. Germline CDR1 reads MNHEY; CDR2 reads SMNVEV (reference sequence). This CDR3 contains 15 residues. The CDR3 spells CASSLSPTGFNEQFF. CDR3 bases: TGTGCCAGCAGTTTATCCCCTACGGGGTTCAATGAGCAGTTCTTC.

V is TRBV9 and J is TRBJ1-3; D call uncertain. V lost 0 bases and J lost 5, with 12 bases in between. Germline V gene lookup returns CDR1 SGDLS and CDR2 YYNGEE. This CDR3 has 15 amino acids. DNA for the CDR3: TGTGCCAGCAGCGTAGGTTCTGGAGGAAGAAACACCATATATTTT. Protein product: CASSVGSGGRNTIYF.